Presented here are 28 T cell receptor beta chains from one specimen sequenced in a study of T cells after yellow fever vaccination (dated by TCRdb to 2018 to 2020). Taken with the paper, the label for treatment or condition translates to: live attenuated yellow fever vaccine strain. The library was generated by 5' RACE. Sequencing instrument: Illumina NovaSeq 6000. TCRdb reran the public reads through fastp at Q25 and MiXCR, keeping productive beta chains. Records with the same CDR3 protein are collapsed into one entry carrying the most frequent genes and DNA. The table for this sample lists some 220,000 distinct CDR3 sequences; 3.2% of them were counted only once. The ten largest clonotypes hold roughly 3.2% of the sample. This specimen was CD4+ T cells sorted from PBMCs, taken 10 days after the yellow fever booster vaccination. These receptors originate from a man between 18 and 35 years old who received the YFV17D yellow fever vaccine.

The chain employs TRBV4-2 and TRBJ2-5; a possible D gene is TRBD1 (5 bases). There are 14 residues in the CDR3. V lost 5 bases, J lost 5 bases, and 15 bases lay in between. Germline-derived CDR1 and CDR2 are LGHNA and YNFKEQ. The chain's CDR3 is CASSSTASRETQYF. The CDR3 bases are TGTGCCAGCAGCTCGACAGCCAGTCGGGAGACCCAGTACTTC.

This clonotype has just a few counts. The CDR3 DNA reads as TGTGCCAGCAGTTGGGACAGGGTTGCAGATACGCAGTATTTT. This encodes CASSWDRVADTQYF. This chain joins TRBV27 and TRBJ2-3, with 9 nucleotides matching TRBD1. CDR3 length equals 14 residues. J gave up 4 bases and V 4 bases, and 3 bases lay outside the gene matches. The germline gives CDR1 MNHEY, CDR2 SMNVEV (reference sequence).

The sample holds many counts of this clonotype. This chain uses TRBV20-1 with TRBJ2-4; D is uncertain. The CDR3 covers 13 residues. Trimming shortened V by 3 bases and J by 0 bases, and 6 bases separated the two germline ends. From germline, CDR1 is DFQATT and CDR2 SNEGSKA (reference sequence). This CDR3 reads CSASDLAKNIQYF. The CDR3 DNA reads as TGCAGTGCTAGTGACCTAGCCAAAAACATTCAGTACTTC.

This clonotype showed up many times. The gene calls are TRBV6-5 and TRBJ2-7; 7 nucleotides line up with TRBD1. J gave up 5 bases and V 6 bases, and 10 bases lay outside the gene matches. The germline gives CDR1 MNHEY, CDR2 SVGAGI. The CDR3 contains 14 residues. The CDR3 loop reads CASRPTGVVDEQYF. In DNA, the CDR3 is TGTGCCAGCAGACCTACAGGGGTGGTTGACGAGCAGTACTTC.

This clonotype was detected only a few times. The rearrangement joins TRBV9 to TRBJ2-5; 8 bases align to TRBD2. Germline V gives CDR1 SGDLS, CDR2 YYNGEE. This CDR3 region has 16 residues. V trimming: 0 bases; J trimming: 1 base; junction bases outside the gene matches: 5. CDR3 DNA sequence: TGTGCCAGCAGCGTAGGCCCGGGGGGGGGCCAAGAGACCCAGTACTTC. As protein: CASSVGPGGGQETQYF.

This clonotype was found many times. The chain combines TRBV6-5 with TRBJ2-3; D might be TRBD2 (5 bases). CDR3 length: 13 amino acids. V gave up 8 bases and J gave up 6 bases, with 15 bases separating them. Germline CDR1 is MNHEY and CDR2 is SVGAGI. The chain's CDR3 is CASGLNGFDTQYF. CDR3 in DNA: TGTGCCAGCGGACTTAATGGATTTGATACGCAGTATTTT.

This clonotype was picked up many times. CDR3 protein: CASSNGRNQPQHF. The CDR3 DNA follows: TGTGCCAGTTCGAATGGGCGCAATCAGCCCCAGCATTTT. The gene calls are TRBV9 and TRBJ1-5; D is unclear. This CDR3 has 13 amino acids. Germline CDR1 and CDR2: SGDLS and YYNGEE. The V end was cut by 8 bases, the J end by 2 bases, with 11 bases between. Based on the CDR3 plus reference TRBV9 and TRBJ1-5, the full variable domain is DSGVTQTPKHLITATGQRVTLRCSPRSGDLSVYWYQQSLDQGLQFLIQYYNGEERAKGNILERFSAQQFPDLHSELNLSSLELGDSALYFCASSNGRNQPQHFGDGTRLSIL.

This clonotype occurred many times. The V and J genes are TRBV19 and TRBJ2-4; D may be TRBD2 (6 bases). Between the trimmed V and J ends, which lost 3 bases and 9 bases, there was a span of 18 bases. This CDR3 has 15 amino acids. Germline V gene sequence: CDR1 LNHDA, CDR2 SQIVND (reference sequence). CDR3 protein: CASSITAGAGGIQYF. CDR3 nucleotide sequence: TGTGCCAGTAGTATCACAGCGGGCGCCGGGGGCATTCAGTACTTC.

This clonotype was recorded many times. The V gene is TRBV5-1, the J gene TRBJ1-2; D unclear. V was pared by 4 bases and J by 4 bases, with 11 bases between. This CDR3 spans 13 amino acids. Germline CDR1 SGHRS, CDR2 YFSETQ. This chain's CDR3 is CASSPRSTYGYTF. The CDR3 region has the DNA TGCGCCAGCAGCCCCAGGTCCACCTATGGCTACACCTTC.

The genes are TRBV4-1 and TRBJ1-2; 8 nucleotides match TRBD1. This CDR3 has 15 residues. Germline loops: CDR1 MGHRA, CDR2 YSYEKL. The V gene end was trimmed by 4 bases and the J gene end by 4 bases; junction bases not matched to a gene: 8. The CDR3 DNA follows: TGCGCCAGCAGCCTCACCGACAGGGGACGCTATGGCTACACCTTC. Translating it yields CASSLTDRGRYGYTF.

This chain uses TRBV20-1 with TRBJ2-7; 9 nucleotides match TRBD1. This CDR3 spans 14 amino acids. Per the germline V gene, CDR1 is DFQATT and CDR2 is SNEGSKA (reference sequence). The CDR3, as DNA: TGCAGCGTAAAGGCAGCGGGACAGGGTTACGAGCAGTACTTC. It codes for CSVKAAGQGYEQYF.

V is TRBV18 and J is TRBJ1-5; TRBD1 aligns across 11 bases. CDR1 and CDR2 (germline): KGHSH, LQKENI. The length of the CDR3 is 17 residues. With V trimmed by 3 bases and J by 4 bases, 8 bases remained unmatched. The CDR3 sequence is CASSPSGTGGRNQPQHF. Written as DNA, the CDR3 is TGTGCCAGCTCACCTTCCGGGACAGGGGGACGGAATCAGCCCCAGCATTTT. Full variable domain (rest looked up from reference TRBV18 and TRBJ1-5): NAGVMQNPRHLVRRRGQEARLRCSPMKGHSHVYWYRQLPEEGLKFMVYLQKENIIDESGMPKERFSAEFPKEGPSILRIQQVVRGDSAAYFCASSPSGTGGRNQPQHFGDGTRLSIL.

Ten or more counts support this clonotype. The gene calls are TRBV9 and TRBJ2-1; a weak D match, TRBD2 (6 bases). CDR1 is SGDLS, CDR2 YYNGEE, per germline. The CDR3 is 15 residues long. V lost 3 bases and J 3 bases, leaving 13 bases between the germline ends. The CDR3 reads CASSGRGTFYNEQFF. The CDR3, as DNA: TGTGCCAGCAGCGGGCGTGGGACTTTCTACAATGAGCAGTTCTTC.

In its sample, this clonotype was seen many times. J is TRBJ1-1 and V is TRBV5-4, with D possibly TRBD1 on 5 matching bases. V was shortened by 4 bases and J by 5 bases, with 18 bases between the two germline ends. This CDR3 region has 15 residues. Germline CDR1 SGHNT, CDR2 YYREEE (reference sequence). CDR3 nucleotides: TGTGCCAGCAGCACCCCACAGGATGGGAGTACTGAAGCTTTCTTT. Protein product: CASSTPQDGSTEAFF.

The table lists this clonotype with a few counts. The V gene is TRBV29-1, the J gene TRBJ1-2; 10 bases are shared with TRBD1. Germline-derived CDR1 and CDR2 are SQVTM and ANQGSEA. V trimming: 7 bases; J trimming: 0 bases; junction bases outside the gene matches: 8. The CDR3 sequence is 15 residues long. CDR3 in DNA: TGCAGCGGAGGACAGGGGGATGGGACTAACTATGGCTACACCTTC. It yields the protein CSGGQGDGTNYGYTF.

The sample holds a few counts of this clonotype. The V and J genes are TRBV7-2 and TRBJ2-1; 11 bases map to TRBD2. After removal of 3 bases from V and 10 bases from J, the junction contained 8 bases not matched to a gene. Per the germline V gene, CDR1 is SGHTA and CDR2 is FQGNSA. The CDR3 runs 15 residues. For the CDR3, the DNA is TGTGCCAGCAGCTTTAGCGGGGGGGGCCCACGGGAGCAGTTCTTC. Its protein is CASSFSGGGPREQFF.

This clonotype came up many times. V and J are TRBV12-3 or TRBV12-4 and TRBJ1-6, with 8 nucleotides matching TRBD1. The J segment lost 7 bases and the V segment lost 5 bases, leaving 22 bases of the junction unmatched. The CDR3 loop spans 20 amino acids. The CDR3 sequence is CASSPTTRGTGGPGNSPLHF. For the CDR3, the DNA is TGTGCCAGCAGTCCAACCACTCGGGGGACAGGAGGGCCCGGCAATTCACCCCTCCACTTT.

This clonotype was recorded many times. V and J are TRBV12-3 or TRBV12-4 and TRBJ1-6, with a weak D call TRBD1 (5 bases). The CDR3 is made up of 15 amino acids. The V and J ends lost 10 bases and 7 bases respectively, with 20 bases between them. The CDR3 DNA sequence: TGTGCCACCACCTTGGGGGGTAGTATGAATTCACCCCTCCACTTT. Translation gives CATTLGGSMNSPLHF.

This clonotype was found a few times. V and J are TRBV7-9 and TRBJ1-2, with unresolved D. CDR3 size: 14 residues. V shed 5 bases and J shed 4 bases, with 14 bases lying between them. Germline CDR1 reads SEHNR; CDR2 reads FQNEAQ (reference sequence). The CDR3 spells CASSPGQRTYGYTF. In nucleotides, the CDR3 is TGTGCCAGCAGCCCCGGCCAGCGAACCTATGGCTACACCTTC. Variable domain in full (rest from reference TRBV7-9 and TRBJ1-2): DTGVSQNPRHKITKRGQNVTFRCDPISEHNRLYWYRQTLGQGPEFLTYFQNEAQLEKSRLLSDRFSAERPKGSFSTLEIQRTEQGDSAMYLCASSPGQRTYGYTFGSGTRLTVV.

This clonotype was seen many times. The chain carries TRBV7-3 and TRBJ2-3; D possibly corresponds to TRBD2 (6 bases). Trimming pared 5 bases from V and 0 bases from J, leaving 12 bases between. Germline loops: CDR1 SGHTA, CDR2 FQGTGA. The CDR3 totals 15 residues. CDR3 region: CASSLQEGSTDTQYF. The CDR3 DNA sequence: TGTGCCAGCAGCCTGCAGGAGGGGAGCACAGATACGCAGTATTTT.

This clonotype was counted many times. The genes are TRBV5-1 and TRBJ2-1; tentative D call: TRBD2 (5 bases). Germline V gene sequence: CDR1 SGHRS, CDR2 YFSETQ. The CDR3 sequence is 13 residues long. V was pared by 2 bases and J by 12 bases, with 15 bases between. CDR3 residues: CASSLNEPRGQFF. The CDR3 DNA sequence: TGCGCCAGCAGCTTAAATGAGCCTCGGGGGCAGTTCTTC.

This clonotype was picked up many times. This chain uses TRBV4-2 with TRBJ2-7; 13 nucleotides line up with TRBD2. The CDR3 runs to 15 residues. In germline, CDR1 is LGHNA, CDR2 YNFKEQ. V lost 0 bases to trimming and J lost 6 bases; unmatched junction nucleotides: 2. CDR3 sequence reads: CASSQDWTSGGEQYF. Written as DNA, the CDR3 is TGTGCCAGCAGCCAAGACTGGACTAGCGGGGGCGAGCAGTACTTC.

This clonotype came up a few times. This chain connects TRBV4-1 to TRBJ1-4; D remains unclear. Germline loops: CDR1 MGHRA, CDR2 YSYEKL. The CDR3 runs to 13 residues. Trimming took 1 base from V and 8 from J, leaving 8 bases between them. Here the CDR3 DNA reads TGCGCCAGCAGCCAAGGGCGCCGAGAAAAACTGTTTTTT. Translation: CASSQGRREKLFF.

This clonotype was counted only a few times. The gene calls are TRBV20-1 and TRBJ1-4; D is undetermined. CDR1 DFQATT and CDR2 SNEGSKA come from the germline V gene (reference sequence). The length of the CDR3 is 15 residues. V was trimmed by 1 base and J by 0 bases, leaving 9 bases between them. The DNA for the CDR3 is TGCAGTGCTAGAGCCCCAGAGGCAACTAATGAAAAACTGTTTTTT. Its protein product is CSARAPEATNEKLFF.

The table lists this clonotype with many counts. V and J are TRBV7-2 and TRBJ2-5; 9 nucleotides match TRBD2. J was trimmed by 5 bases and V by 8 bases; bases with no gene match: 9. Per the germline V gene, CDR1 is SGHTA and CDR2 is FQGNSA. This CDR3 has 14 amino acids. CDR3 coding DNA: TGTGCCAGCGGACTAGCGCCCAATCTGGAGACCCAGTACTTC. Translating it yields CASGLAPNLETQYF. The variable domain in full, completed from reference TRBV7-2 and TRBJ2-5, reads GAGVSQSPSNKVTEKGKDVELRCDPISGHTALYWYRQSLGQGLEFLIYFQGNSAPDKSGLPSDRFSAERTGGSVSTLTIQRTQQEDSAVYLCASGLAPNLETQYFGPGTRLLVL.

The table lists this clonotype with many counts. The chain uses TRBV25-1 and TRBJ1-6; D remains ambiguous. The CDR3 runs to 13 residues. Trimming took 6 bases from V and 8 from J, leaving 11 bases between them. CDR1 is MGHDK, CDR2 SYGVNS, per germline. The CDR3 loop reads CASRRGTDSPLHF. The CDR3 coding sequence is TGTGCCAGCAGGCGAGGCACTGATTCACCCCTCCACTTT.

This clonotype was found a few times. This chain links TRBV6-1 with TRBJ2-6, with D possibly TRBD1 on 6 matching bases. The ends were cut back, 3 bases at V and 2 bases at J, with 14 bases in the middle. Germline lookup yields CDR1 MNHNS and CDR2 SASEGT. The CDR3 length is 17 residues. CDR3 DNA: TGTGCCAGCAGTGACAAGACAGGCTTGGCTGGGGCCAACGTCCTGACTTTC. This translates into CASSDKTGLAGANVLTF.

This clonotype has a count of ten or more. The chain recombines TRBV2 with TRBJ2-2; 9 bases line up with TRBD1. Germline CDR1 is SNHLY and CDR2 is FYNNEI. CDR3 length: 16 amino acids. Germline trimming cut 8 bases from V and 0 bases from J; bases unmatched to any gene: 7. Written as DNA, the CDR3 is TGTGCCAGCGGCGGGACAGGGCAGGCGAACACCGGGGAGCTGTTTTTT. Translated, it gives CASGGTGQANTGELFF.